This T cell receptor (beta chain) was profiled in a study of regulatory T cells in long-lasting Graves disease (dated by TCRdb to the early 2020s). At the level of the whole study: Patients with newly diagnosed Graves' disease had been on antithyroid drugs for under 3 months. A total of roughly 35 samples underwent TCR sequencing: about 13 from persistent and some 20 from newly diagnosed Graves' disease patients. Persistent Graves' disease patients were compared with newly diagnosed Graves' disease patients by peripheral blood TCR sequencing and RNA sequencing. The study was registered as a clinical trial and conducted in China. Broad study findings and their caveats: Sequencing and analysis were limited to the TCR beta chain. The study examined only peripheral blood because the primary lesion, thyroid tissue, could not be accessed. A larger number of public clonotypes was shared among persistent patients (approximately 3,000) than among newly diagnosed patients (around 970). Preferential use of TRBV28, TRBJ1-2 and TRBJ2-5 was observed in persistent disease, whereas TRBV20-1 and TRBJ2-1 were favored in newly diagnosed disease. Lower TCR Shannon entropy and fewer highly expanded clones were observed in persistent Graves' disease patients than in newly diagnosed patients, which suggested clonal expansion. The small sample size was acknowledged by the authors as a limitation that may reduce accuracy.

This clonotype came up a few times. No antigen is known for it. Base quality data are lacking; no much larger clone is found one base away. CDR1 and CDR2 (SGHDT, YYEEEE) derive from the germline V gene. From the cysteine up to the phenylalanine, the CDR3 has a length of 14 residues. Only the CDR3 part of the read is kept: 42 bases, read in frame from the first base. Trimming at the junction amounts to 0 bases on V and 10 bases on J, and the germline ends lie 16 bases apart. The sample's time point label, decoded: newly diagnosed GD, antithyroid drugs for less than 3 months. For both TCR sequencing and RNA sequencing, RNA was extracted from PBMCs in TRIzol. The diagnosis of Graves' disease followed American Thyroid Association guidelines. Patients were recruited from an endocrinology department in Xi'an, China. Each patient gave roughly 10 milliliters of peripheral blood, collected in an EDTA anticoagulant tube. PBMCs were isolated by Ficoll Paque Plus density gradient separation without further T cell sorting. RNA quality was checked with an Agilent 2100 Bioanalyzer and agarose gel, and concentration with a NanoDrop 2000.

The library was made by multiplex PCR. TCRdb names Illumina HiSeq 4000 as the instrument used. iRepertoire HTBI primers and Arm-PCR amplification of CDR3 regions were used to construct TCR beta libraries. Gel purification was performed on PCR products prior to sequencing. In the original analysis: A total of fewer than 65 TRBV and about 13 TRBJ segments were identified across samples and were used for gene usage analysis of CDR3 amino acid clonotypes. COPE and FqMerger were used to merge the filtered high-quality paired reads into contigs. BLAST was used to align contigs to the IMGT TRBV, TRBD and TRBJ reference genes, and CDR3 was defined following IMGT. Highly expanded clones were defined as clonotypes with a frequency above 0.1%. Repertoire diversity was measured by Shannon entropy, and V-J evenness by the Gini coefficient. A clonotype was considered public if more than one individual shared it. In TCRdb, the public reads were trimmed at Q25 with fastp and aligned with MiXCR, with productive beta chains retained. All rows with the same CDR3 protein become a single entry with the most common DNA and genes. TCRdb's processing, not the authors', yielded these V and J calls. Present in this sample are about 530,000 distinct CDR3 sequences, around 15% of which were seen just once. The ten largest clonotypes hold 20% to 30% of the sample.

The same data also contributed to another study, on T cells in Graves' hyperthyroidism and ophthalmopathy. The second publication reports: Stable Graves' hyperthyroidism was defined as no progression to ophthalmopathy during 18 months of follow-up. The hyperthyroidism patients were between 18 and 65 years old and newly diagnosed, with a disease duration of less than 2 months. Exclusion was applied to patients with uncontrolled infections, other autoimmune diseases, pregnancy or lactation. Diagnoses were based on clinical symptoms, serum thyroxine and TRAb, thyroid ultrasound and orbital computed tomography. The TCR CDR3 was subjected to a first round of RT-PCR using the HTBI primer set and the Qiagen OneStep RT-PCR kit. Most expanded thyroid clonotypes (frequency above 0.001) were also detected in blood, a finding suggesting that blood repertoires may reflect thyroid immune responses. A 13 V-J signature model separated ophthalmopathy from stable hyperthyroidism, with nearly 90% sensitivity and 81% to 83% specificity in cross-validation and 80%/75% in testing. In validation, the model predicted progression to ophthalmopathy with 65% to 71% sensitivity and 72% to 75% specificity, a median of approximately 6.7 months before onset. To identify TCR V-J signatures that set the groups apart, the researchers used a discovery cohort of 95 to 100 patients, made up of 40 to 45 with Graves' ophthalmopathy and 57 with stable Graves' hyperthyroidism. Prospective prediction of ophthalmopathy was tested in an independent validation cohort consisting of 18 to 20 hyperthyroidism patients and more than 15 patients who later progressed to ophthalmopathy. The 100 discovery patients were divided at random into training and test sets in a 7:3 ratio. In addition, the study compared T-cell repertoires in thyroid tissue and in blood from several Graves' hyperthyroidism patients. Once sampling was done, hyperthyroidism patients were given methimazole at a starting dose of 30 mg daily, whereas ophthalmopathy patients were given high-dose intravenous methylprednisolone. The libraries were constructed in a second round of multiplex PCR and then size-selected and purified. Libraries were sequenced paired-end with 100 bp reads on an Illumina HiSeq2000. SOAPnuke was used to process the raw data, with reads discarded if the reads contained adapters or uncalled bases, had a mean Phred below 15, or lacked an exact constant-primer or identifier match. COPE v1.2.5 was used to merge the high-quality paired reads, and each unique nucleotide sequence was defined as a clonotype. MiTCR v1.1 was used to align clonotypes to the IMGT TRBV, TRBD and TRBJ reference segments. Analysis was restricted to V-J combinations with a frequency above 0.0001, which covered about 99% of repertoires. The TCS score was defined as F50 (clonal expansion) divided by E x V (chaos), with BLOSUM62-based TCRdist calculated between CDR3 peptides within each V-J. Welch's t-statistics and random forest reduced around 550 V-J features to 13, which were used in a naive Bayes classifier (R e1071). Sample size was not statistically predetermined, and blinding of investigators to group allocation was not performed. TCR Vbeta CDR3 sequencing of 135 peripheral blood samples (roughly 41 ophthalmopathy, roughly 72 hyperthyroidism and roughly 17 progressor patients) is reported in the paper.

The sequence was collected from a woman aged 35-65 years with Graves disease. Donor details come from another sample of the same person, matched by shared clones. The sample in question was peripheral blood mononuclear cells (PBMCs), obtained at new diagnosis, from a patient treated with antithyroid drugs. Rearrangement joined TRBV5-6 to TRBJ1-1; the D gene is unclear. The CDR3 loop reads CASSLAWGGIGAFF. The DNA reads TGTGCCAGCAGCTTGGCCTGGGGTGGGATCGGAGCTTTCTTT.